A single sample is the source of the 8 T cell receptor beta chains below, sequenced in a study of blood T cell repertoires in COVID-19. Here immunoSEQ multiplex PCR was the method, and the copy in TCRdb shows in-frame clones only, minus some. This table holds 250,000 to 300,000 clones, roughly nine tenths found once. Sequenced material: PBMCs or T cells enriched from blood (not recorded which). Receptor source: a human donor in a cohort exposed to, infected with or recovered from COVID-19 (not recorded which). The donor label of this sample is uncertain.

The V call is TRBV19, the J call TRBJ2-1, with D maybe TRBD1 (6 bases). From germline, CDR1 is LNHDA and CDR2 SQIVND (reference sequence). The CDR3 runs to 14 residues. With 9 bases removed from V and 0 bases from J, the gap between germline ends came to 12 bases. The CDR3 protein is CASRQASSYNEQFF. CDR3 coding DNA: TGTGCCAGCCGACAGGCGAGCTCCTACAATGAGCAGTTCTTC.

The V gene is TRBV21-1, the J gene TRBJ1-4. TRBV21-1 is termed a pseudogene. This CDR3 contains 14 residues. The CDR3: CASSRVQEDEKLFF. The CDR3 nucleotides are TGTGCCAGCAGCAGAGTGCAGGAGGATGAAAAACTGTTTTTT.

V gene TRBV18 combines with J gene TRBJ2-7; D not certain. The V end was cut by 3 bases, the J end by 1 base, with 4 bases between. The CDR3 contains 12 residues. CDR1 is KGHSH, CDR2 LQKENI, per germline. The chain's CDR3 is CASSPQSYEQYF. The CDR3 bases are TGTGCCAGCTCACCGCAGTCCTACGAGCAGTACTTC.

The rearrangement links TRBV27 to TRBJ1-2; 7 bases map to TRBD1. V shed 6 bases and J 8 bases; nucleotides not matched to a gene: 9. Per the germline V gene, CDR1 is MNHEY and CDR2 is SMNVEV (reference sequence). CDR3 length: 13 residues. This CDR3 reads CASSRDSSSGYTF. CDR3 nucleotides: TGTGCCAGCAGCCGGGACAGCTCGTCCGGCTACACCTTC.

The chain recombines TRBV14 with TRBJ2-1; 9 bases are a match to TRBD2. This CDR3 contains 15 residues. Germline loops: CDR1 SGHDN, CDR2 FVKESK. J lost 10 bases, V lost 0 bases, and 7 bases had no gene match. CDR3 loop: CASSQDASGGREQFF. Here the CDR3 DNA reads TGTGCCAGCAGCCAAGATGCGAGCGGGGGGCGAGAGCAGTTCTTC.

The rearrangement uses TRBV18 and TRBJ1-1; D might be TRBD1 (5 bases). With 0 bases removed from V and 1 base from J, the gap between germline ends came to 9 bases. CDR3 length: 15 amino acids. Germline loops: CDR1 KGHSH, CDR2 LQKENI. CDR3 residues: CASSPPSGQNTEAFF. CDR3 nucleotides: TGTGCCAGCTCACCACCGTCAGGGCAGAACACTGAAGCTTTCTTT.

V gene TRBV14 combines with J gene TRBJ1-6; TRBD1 is a possible D gene (6 bases). The CDR3 extends over 15 amino acids. V dropped 0 bases and J dropped 7 bases, with 10 bases sitting between them. From germline, CDR1 is SGHDN and CDR2 FVKESK. In DNA form, the CDR3 reads TGTGCCAGCAGCCAAGAAGCCCAGGGGAATTCACCCCTCCACTTT. It yields the protein CASSQEAQGNSPLHF.

The CDR3: CATSDSMGTGERNTQYF. The CDR3 DNA sequence: TGTGCCACCAGTGATTCGATGGGAACGGGGGAACGTAATACGCAGTATTTT. The chain is built from TRBV24-1 and TRBJ2-3; a weak D match, TRBD2 (6 bases). This CDR3 is built from 17 residues. Germline CDR1 reads KGHDR; CDR2 reads SFDVKD. Deletions cut 2 bases from V and 7 bases from J, with 21 bases between.